The 9 T cell receptor beta chains below were found in one sample sequenced in a study of T cells in Graves' hyperthyroidism and ophthalmopathy. Amplification of TCR beta CDR3 regions used RNA as the template. The HTBI primer set served for first-round RT-PCR of the TCR CDR3. TCRdb called the multiplex PCR reads again in MiXCR, with one record for every CDR3 protein. Counted here are about 840,000 distinct CDR3 sequences, over 35% occurring once; the ten biggest clones make up more than 7%. The source material was blood. Source of these receptors: a man aged 18-30 years with Graves' hyperthyroidism.

This clonotype appeared a few times. The chain combines TRBV11-2 with TRBJ2-5, with D perhaps TRBD2 (6 bases). Germline CDR1 SGHAT, CDR2 FQNNGV. V gave up 1 base and J gave up 0 bases, with 15 bases separating them. This CDR3 has 17 residues. This CDR3 is CASSLVSLGRYQETQYF. DNA for the CDR3: TGTGCCAGCAGCTTAGTTTCTCTTGGGAGGTACCAAGAGACCCAGTACTTC.

The genes are TRBV7-6 and TRBJ2-7; D may be TRBD2 (5 bases). The CDR3 has 14 residues. CDR1 and CDR2 (germline): SGHVS, FNYEAQ. V lost 5 bases to trimming and J lost 1 base, with 12 bases between them. The CDR3 DNA reads as TGTGCCAGCAGCCCTTCTTGGAGGTCCTACGAGCAGTACTTC. It yields the protein CASSPSWRSYEQYF.

The genes are TRBV20-1 and TRBJ2-3, with 10 bases lining up with TRBD2. The CDR3 loop spans 13 amino acids. CDR1 and CDR2 from the germline V gene are DFQATT and SNEGSKA (reference sequence). The V and J ends lost 6 bases and 4 bases, in that order; junction bases with no gene match: 4. CDR3 in amino acids: CSAVAGGSDTQYF. The CDR3, as DNA: TGCAGTGCGGTAGCGGGAGGATCAGATACGCAGTATTTT.

This chain connects TRBV29-1 to TRBJ2-3; 7 nucleotides align to TRBD1. The V gene end was trimmed by 4 bases and the J gene end by 2 bases; junction bases not matched to a gene: 3. The CDR3 is 13 residues long. Germline loops: CDR1 SQVTM, CDR2 ANQGSEA. Here the CDR3 reads CSVVDRDTDTQYF. CDR3 DNA sequence: TGCAGCGTTGTAGACAGGGACACAGATACGCAGTATTTT.

This clonotype appeared many times. CDR3 nucleotides: TGTGCCAGCCGAGGGTCTTACGGAAACACCATATATTTT. This codes for CASRGSYGNTIYF. The chain recombines TRBV9 with TRBJ1-3; D is undetermined. The CDR3 loop spans 13 amino acids. With 7 bases removed from V and 4 bases from J, the gap between germline ends came to 12 bases. Germline CDR1 and CDR2: SGDLS and YYNGEE.

This clonotype came up many times. The rearrangement joins TRBV24-1 to TRBJ2-5, with D perhaps matching TRBD1 or TRBD2 (5 bases each). Looked up from germline, CDR1 is KGHDR and CDR2 is SFDVKD. The CDR3 totals 14 residues. V shed 1 base and J shed 2 bases, with 7 bases lying between them. CDR3 amino acids: CATSDFEGQETQYF. The CDR3 DNA reads TGTGCCACCAGTGATTTTGAGGGGCAAGAGACCCAGTACTTC.

This chain connects TRBV12-3 or TRBV12-4 to TRBJ2-5; D not resolved. The CDR3 totals 17 residues. V gave up 3 bases and J gave up 0 bases, with 17 bases separating them. The CDR3 region has the DNA TGTGCCAGCAGTTTGGGGTCGAAGCTGGGGTACCAAGAGACCCAGTACTTC. This encodes CASSLGSKLGYQETQYF.

The genes are TRBV7-2 and TRBJ2-7; 9 bases map to TRBD1. The CDR3 is made up of 18 amino acids. V was pared by 1 base and J by 5 bases, with 15 bases of the junction left unmatched. In germline, CDR1 is SGHTA, CDR2 FQGNSA. CDR3 nucleotide sequence: TGTGCCAGCAGCTTAGGTGTTCTTGTTGGGACAGGGTTAGACGAGCAGTACTTC. Translation gives CASSLGVLVGTGLDEQYF.

CDR3 in DNA: TGTGCCAGCAGTTACGTAAGGACAGACGAGAATGAAAAACTGTTTTTT. It codes for CASSYVRTDENEKLFF. The V gene is TRBV6-5, the J gene TRBJ1-4, with a weak D call TRBD1 (6 bases). The CDR3 consists of 16 residues. The V end lost 2 bases, the J end lost 5 bases, and 15 bases lay between the germline ends. Looked up from germline, CDR1 is MNHEY and CDR2 is SVGAGI.